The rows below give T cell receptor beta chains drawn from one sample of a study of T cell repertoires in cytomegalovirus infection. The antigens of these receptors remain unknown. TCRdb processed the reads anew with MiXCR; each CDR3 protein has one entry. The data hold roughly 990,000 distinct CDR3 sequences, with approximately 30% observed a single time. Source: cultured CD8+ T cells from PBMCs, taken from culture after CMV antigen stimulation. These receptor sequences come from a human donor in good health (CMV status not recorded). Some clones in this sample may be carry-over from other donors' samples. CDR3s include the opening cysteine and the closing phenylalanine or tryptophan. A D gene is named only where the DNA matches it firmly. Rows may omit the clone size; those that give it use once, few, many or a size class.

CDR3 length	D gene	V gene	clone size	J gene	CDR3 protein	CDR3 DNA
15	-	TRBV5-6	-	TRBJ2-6	CASSLTGQGANVLTF	TGTGCCAGCAGCTTAACAGGGCAAGGGGCCAACGTCCTGACTTTC
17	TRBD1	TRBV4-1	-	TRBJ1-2	CASSQEGGDRGPQGYTF	TGCGCCAGCAGCCAAGAGGGAGGAGACAGGGGGCCTCAAGGCTACACCTTC
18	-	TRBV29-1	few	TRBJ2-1	CSVVPRSGPTLIYNEQFF	TGCAGCGTTGTCCCCCGGTCGGGGCCTACCCTAATCTACAATGAGCAGTTCTTC
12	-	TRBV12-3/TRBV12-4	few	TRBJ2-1	CASRPGFDEQFF	TGTGCCAGCAGACCGGGGTTCGATGAGCAGTTCTTC
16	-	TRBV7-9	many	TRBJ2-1	CASSLVGRVSYNEQFF	TGTGCCAGCAGCTTAGTGGGCAGGGTCTCCTACAATGAGCAGTTCTTC
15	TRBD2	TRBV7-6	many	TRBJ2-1	CASSSAAGPGNEQFF	TGTGCCAGCAGCTCCGCAGCGGGGCCAGGGAATGAGCAGTTCTTC
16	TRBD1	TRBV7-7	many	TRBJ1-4	CASSLGPGTGNEKLFF	TGTGCTAGCAGCTTAGGACCCGGGACAGGGAATGAAAAACTGTTTTTT
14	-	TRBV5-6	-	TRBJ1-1	CASSSGVSDTEAFF	TGTGCCAGCAGCTCAGGGGTATCGGACACTGAAGCTTTCTTT
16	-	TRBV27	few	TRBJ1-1	CASHLTGPVVNTEAFF	TGTGCCAGCCATCTGACAGGCCCTGTCGTGAACACTGAAGCTTTCTTT
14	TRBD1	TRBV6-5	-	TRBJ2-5	CASSYRTGGETQYF	TGTGCCAGCAGTTACCGTACAGGGGGCGAGACCCAGTACTTC
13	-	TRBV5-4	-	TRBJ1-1	CASSTPGAEEAFF	TGTGCCAGCAGCACCCCGGGCGCCGAAGAAGCTTTCTTT
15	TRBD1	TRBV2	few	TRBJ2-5	CASGRDRGQEETQYF	TGTGCCAGCGGCCGGGACAGGGGGCAAGAAGAGACCCAGTACTTC
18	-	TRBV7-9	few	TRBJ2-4	CASSLPAKQPLAKNIQYF	TGTGCCAGCAGCTTACCGGCAAAACAACCTCTAGCCAAAAACATTCAGTACTTC
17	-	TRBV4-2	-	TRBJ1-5	CASSQESLGNNNQPQHF	TGTGCCAGCAGCCAAGAGAGCTTAGGGAACAACAATCAGCCCCAGCATTTT
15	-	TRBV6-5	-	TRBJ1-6	CASSIRGGPNSPLHF	TGTGCCAGCAGTATAAGAGGGGGGCCGAATTCACCCCTCCACTTT
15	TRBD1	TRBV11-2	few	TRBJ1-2	CASSLGGGGSGGYTF	TGTGCCAGCAGCTTAGGTGGAGGGGGCAGCGGTGGCTACACCTTC
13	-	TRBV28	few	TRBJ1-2	CASSFGENYGYTF	TGTGCCAGCAGTTTTGGGGAGAACTATGGCTACACCTTC
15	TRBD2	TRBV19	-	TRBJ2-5	CASSWSGGAEETQYF	TGTGCCAGTAGTTGGAGCGGGGGGGCCGAAGAGACCCAGTACTTC
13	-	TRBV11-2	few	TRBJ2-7	CASSMAGTIEQYF	TGTGCCAGCAGCATGGCCGGGACAATCGAGCAGTACTTC
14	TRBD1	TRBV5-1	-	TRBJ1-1	CASSPRGRDTEAFF	TGTGCCAGCAGCCCGAGGGGGCGGGACACTGAAGCTTTCTTT
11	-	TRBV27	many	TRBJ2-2	CASIGAGELFF	TGTGCCAGCATTGGGGCCGGGGAGCTGTTTTTT
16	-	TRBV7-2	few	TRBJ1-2	CASSLFGGEIDYGYTF	TGTGCCAGCAGCTTATTTGGGGGGGAGATTGACTATGGCTACACCTTC
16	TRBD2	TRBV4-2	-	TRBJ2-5	CASSFRLAVGQETQYF	TGTGCCAGCAGCTTCCGACTAGCGGTGGGTCAAGAGACCCAGTACTTC